This T cell receptor (beta chain) was captured by sequencing in a study of molecular identifiers for immune sequencing clone quantification. TCRdb redid the calling of the PCR reads with MiXCR, one entry per CDR3 protein. The top ten hold 0.85% of the sample, which has approximately 670,000 distinct CDR3 sequences, just under 20% seen once. As for this clonotype: A read error is possible here, since a much larger clone lies one base away. Likely a read error: the CDR3 ends without its conserved phenylalanine or tryptophan.

Germline lookup yields CDR1 DFQATT and CDR2 SNEGSKA (reference sequence). The CDR3 runs 13 residues. Trimming removed 5 bases from V and 3 bases from J, with 14 bases in between. V usage is TRBV20-1 and J usage is TRBJ2-7, with a possible D match to TRBD2 (5 bases). This TCR came from a human donor in good health. Some libraries in this study had Jurkat cell RNA spiked in. The sample consisted of naive CD8+ T cells from blood, with Jurkat cell RNA spiked in. This sample's subset: FACS-sorted CD8+CD4-CCR7+CD45RA+ naive T cells. Written as DNA, the CDR3 is TGCAGTGCTCGGACTCTGACCGACTACGAGCAGTACTCC. Protein sequence: CSARTLTDYEQYS.